This is a list of T cell receptor beta chains from one sample in a study of PD-1 blockade in classical Hodgkin lymphoma. Only in-frame clones appear in the TCRdb table, and some are missing; sequencing was by immunoSEQ multiplex PCR. The table has under 130,000 clones, roughly 90% seen once; the top ten hold roughly 19%. Source: peripheral blood mononuclear cells (PBMCs), taken before the fourth cycle of nivolumab. These receptors all stem from a human donor with classical Hodgkin lymphoma. Both conserved end residues are part of each CDR3. D genes are given only for firm matches. Clone size appears in some rows only: once, few, many, or a class for an expanded clone.

cdr3_length j_call d_call v_call clone_size cdr3_aa cdr3_nt
17 TRBJ1-5 TRBD1 TRBV5-5 . CASSLTGQGLSNQPQHF TGTGCCAGCAGCTTGACCGGACAGGGACTTAGCAATCAGCCCCAGCATTTT
14 TRBJ1-5 . TRBV27 . CASSLSWSNQPQHF TGTGCCAGCAGTTTATCTTGGAGCAATCAGCCCCAGCATTTT
15 TRBJ1-1 TRBD1 TRBV6-1 . CASSDAGTGFTEAFF TGTGCCAGCAGTGACGCCGGGACAGGTTTCACTGAAGCTTTCTTT
16 TRBJ2-1 . TRBV13 . CASSPRGLAERYEQFF TGTGCCAGCAGCCCAAGGGGGCTAGCGGAGCGGTATGAGCAGTTCTTC
17 TRBJ1-2 TRBD1 TRBV5-1 . CASSLVGQGVRGYGYTF TGCGCCAGCAGCTTGGTCGGACAGGGCGTCCGGGGTTATGGCTACACCTTC
16 TRBJ2-2 TRBD1 TRBV7-8 . CASSHEAKGATGELFF TGTGCCAGCAGCCATGAGGCCAAGGGGGCCACCGGGGAGCTGTTTTTT
18 TRBJ2-1 TRBD2 TRBV7-9 . CASSLVGSGRGSYNEQFF TGTGCCAGCAGCTTAGTCGGTAGCGGGAGAGGATCCTACAATGAGCAGTTCTTC
17 TRBJ2-1 TRBD1 TRBV4-3 . CASSQAYRGPSYNEQFF TGCGCCAGCAGCCAGGCGTACAGGGGGCCGTCCTACAATGAGCAGTTCTTC
14 TRBJ2-7 . TRBV12-5 . CASGLYGGLDEQYF TGTGCTAGTGGTTTGTATGGGGGGCTCGACGAGCAGTACTTC
12 TRBJ1-2 . TRBV28 . CASSSSEYGYTF TGTGCCAGCAGTTCATCAGAGTATGGCTACACCTTC
15 TRBJ2-1 TRBD2 TRBV19 . CAAAPGTSGSSEQFF TGTGCCGCCGCCCCCGGGACTAGCGGGAGCAGTGAGCAGTTCTTC
14 TRBJ1-5 . TRBV6-5 . CASSYSSGSQPQHF TGTGCCAGCAGTTACTCATCGGGAAGTCAGCCCCAGCATTTT
14 TRBJ1-2 . TRBV5-1 . CASSWGKVDGGYTF TGCGCCAGCAGCTGGGGTAAAGTAGATGGAGGCTACACCTTC
17 TRBJ2-3 TRBD2 TRBV7-9 . CASSLGRAGARTDTQYF TGTGCCAGCAGCTTAGGAAGAGCGGGGGCACGCACAGATACGCAGTATTTT
11 TRBJ2-1 . TRBV5-4 . CASSYLGEQFF TGTGCCAGCAGCTACCTCGGTGAGCAGTTCTTC
16 TRBJ2-2 TRBD2 TRBV19 . CASAPPGSGSYGELFF TGTGCCAGCGCCCCCCCGGGTAGCGGGAGTTACGGGGAGCTGTTTTTT
16 TRBJ1-4 . TRBV11-2 . CASSLGPWEEGEKLFF TGTGCCAGCAGCTTAGGTCCCTGGGAAGAAGGTGAAAAACTGTTTTTT
11 TRBJ1-4 . TRBV6-5 . CASSKGEKLFF TGTGCCAGCAGTAAAGGAGAAAAACTGTTTTTT
16 TRBJ2-7 TRBD2 TRBV27 . CASSLRLAGGIGEQYF TGTGCCAGCAGTCTTAGACTAGCGGGAGGTATAGGCGAGCAGTACTTC
13 TRBJ2-7 . TRBV15 . CATADQAAYEQYF TGTGCCACCGCGGACCAGGCCGCCTACGAGCAGTACTTC
16 TRBJ1-6 . TRBV6-5 . CASSYSSEGLNSPLHF TGTGCCAGCAGTTACTCGTCCGAGGGTCTTAATTCACCCCTCCACTTT
14 TRBJ1-1 . TRBV9 . CASSVGQRNTEAFF TGTGCCAGCAGCGTAGGGCAGAGGAACACTGAAGCTTTCTTT
14 TRBJ2-1 . TRBV7-9 . CASSAYDWDNEQFF TGTGCCAGCAGCGCCTACGACTGGGACAATGAGCAGTTCTTC
17 TRBJ1-5 . TRBV4-3 . CASSQATGREEDQPQHF TGCGCCAGCAGCCAAGCTACGGGCAGGGAAGAGGATCAGCCCCAGCATTTT
14 TRBJ1-1 . TRBV5-6 . CASTPGMLNTEAFF TGTGCCAGCACCCCAGGCATGCTAAACACTGAAGCTTTCTTT
14 TRBJ1-3 . TRBV5-1 few CASSLDLSGNTIYF TGCGCCAGCAGCTTGGATCTCTCTGGAAACACCATATATTTT
15 TRBJ1-1 . TRBV4-3 . CASSQVGLSNTEAFF TGCGCCAGCAGCCAAGTGGGCCTCTCGAACACTGAAGCTTTCTTT
13 TRBJ1-2 TRBD1 TRBV28 . CASSTGAGYGYTF TGTGCCAGCAGTACAGGGGCAGGTTATGGCTACACCTTC
13 TRBJ1-2 . TRBV28 . CASSPRPIRGYTF TGTGCCAGCAGTCCACGACCAATCCGGGGCTACACCTTC
16 TRBJ2-5 TRBD2 TRBV7-2 . CASSSQVGTSWETQYF TGTGCCAGCAGCTCCCAGGTGGGGACTAGCTGGGAGACCCAGTACTTC
17 TRBJ1-5 . TRBV19 . CASSTWGGEYSNQPQHF TGTGCCAGTAGTACCTGGGGCGGGGAGTATAGCAATCAGCCCCAGCATTTT
15 TRBJ1-2 TRBD1 TRBV27 . CASSTRQGLTYGYTF TGTGCCAGCAGTACTCGACAGGGCCTAACATATGGCTACACCTTC
11 TRBJ2-7 . TRBV28 . CASSPDYQQYF TGTGCCAGCAGTCCGGACTACCAGCAGTACTTC
15 TRBJ2-4 . TRBV5-1 . CASSLELGPPNIQYF TGCGCCAGCAGCTTGGAGTTAGGCCCGCCTAACATTCAGTACTTC
15 TRBJ2-5 . TRBV30 . CAWSALLGNQETQYF TGTGCCTGGAGTGCCCTACTAGGGAACCAAGAGACCCAGTACTTC
15 TRBJ2-7 TRBD2 TRBV7-2 . CASSLKAGGGSEQYF TGTGCCAGCAGCTTAAAGGCGGGAGGAGGCTCCGAGCAGTACTTC
16 TRBJ1-5 . TRBV4-3 . CASSQERLLQAQPQHF TGCGCCAGCAGCCAAGAGAGGCTGCTGCAAGCTCAGCCCCAGCATTTT
15 TRBJ1-2 . TRBV27 . CASSLLGGEDYGYTF TGTGCCAGCAGTTTACTGGGGGGGGAGGACTATGGCTACACCTTC
16 TRBJ1-2 . TRBV28 . CASSPAVTPPFYGYTF TGTGCCAGCAGCCCAGCTGTGACGCCACCTTTCTATGGCTACACCTTC
13 TRBJ1-1 . TRBV28 . CASSLSWGTEAFF TGTGCCAGCAGTTTATCTTGGGGAACTGAAGCTTTCTTT
14 TRBJ1-4 . TRBV6-1 . CASSVLPENEKLFF TGTGCCAGCAGTGTCCTCCCCGAGAATGAAAAACTGTTTTTT
13 TRBJ2-7 . TRBV27 . CASSWDGSYEQYF TGTGCCAGCAGTTGGGACGGCTCCTACGAGCAGTACTTC
16 TRBJ2-7 TRBD1 TRBV28 . CASSSRDSTRMDEQYF TGTGCCAGCAGTTCCCGGGACAGTACTCGGATGGACGAGCAGTACTTC
12 TRBJ1-1 . TRBV14 once CASSQVGSRAFF TGTGCCAGCAGCCAAGTGGGGTCACGGGCTTTCTTT
15 TRBJ2-5 . TRBV28 . CASSSIPGGKETQYF TGTGCCAGCAGTTCGATTCCTGGGGGGAAGGAGACCCAGTACTTC
12 TRBJ1-2 . TRBV29-1 . CSAGSDFDGYTF TGCAGCGCCGGGTCGGACTTCGATGGCTACACCTTC
14 TRBJ2-4 . TRBV9 . CASSDREEGNIQYF TGTGCCAGCAGCGACAGGGAAGAGGGAAACATTCAGTACTTC
15 TRBJ1-5 . TRBV30 few CAWNSGQPSNQPQHF TGTGCCTGGAATTCTGGACAGCCTAGCAATCAGCCCCAGCATTTT
11 TRBJ1-5 . TRBV6-5 . CASSYERPQHF TGTGCCAGCAGTTACGAACGGCCCCAGCATTTT
15 TRBJ1-2 . TRBV6-5 . CASSYSGAPNYGYTF TGTGCCAGCAGTTACTCAGGGGCCCCTAACTATGGCTACACCTTC
16 TRBJ2-1 TRBD1 TRBV27 once CASSLIRDSPYNEQFF TGTGCCAGCAGTTTAATCCGGGACAGCCCCTACAATGAGCAGTTCTTC
16 TRBJ2-7 . TRBV7-9 . CASSLAMAGGLKEQYF TGTGCCAGCAGCTTAGCGATGGCAGGGGGACTTAAGGAGCAGTACTTC
17 TRBJ1-1 . TRBV2 . CASSEVQTGPTGTEAFF TGTGCCAGCAGTGAAGTGCAGACAGGACCCACGGGCACTGAAGCTTTCTTT